This T cell receptor beta chain stems from a study of radiotherapy plus CTLA-4 blockade in lung cancer. Study overall: Of the patients, 15% to 20% showed objective responses and approximately 34% attained disease control. General study findings and limits: The best predictor of response was reported to be early blood T cell clone dynamics, with interferon-beta. There was expansion of tumor-derived TCR clones in blood after radiotherapy plus ipilimumab.

Here immunoSEQ multiplex PCR was the method, and the copy in TCRdb shows in-frame clones only, minus some. The table has fewer than 70,000 clones, around 80% seen once. This clone was counted only a few times. Its antigen is not identified. V lost 5 bases, J lost 3 bases, and 12 bases lay in between. CDR3 size: 14 residues. Germline-derived CDR1 and CDR2 are SEHNR and FQNEAQ (reference sequence). Sequenced material: peripheral blood, taken from a patient treated with radiotherapy plus ipilimumab. The chain links TRBV7-9 to TRBJ2-3; D may be TRBD1 or TRBD2 (5 bases each). The source is a human donor with non-small cell lung cancer who had a complete response to radiotherapy plus ipilimumab. The CDR3 sequence: CASSRPEGTDTQYF. CDR3 sequence (DNA): TGTGCCAGCAGCCGGCCCGAGGGGACAGATACGCAGTATTTT. Full variable domain (rest looked up from reference TRBV7-9 and TRBJ2-3): DTGVSQNPRHKITKRGQNVTFRCDPISEHNRLYWYRQTLGQGPEFLTYFQNEAQLEKSRLLSDRFSAERPKGSFSTLEIQRTEQGDSAMYLCASSRPEGTDTQYFGPGTRLTVL.